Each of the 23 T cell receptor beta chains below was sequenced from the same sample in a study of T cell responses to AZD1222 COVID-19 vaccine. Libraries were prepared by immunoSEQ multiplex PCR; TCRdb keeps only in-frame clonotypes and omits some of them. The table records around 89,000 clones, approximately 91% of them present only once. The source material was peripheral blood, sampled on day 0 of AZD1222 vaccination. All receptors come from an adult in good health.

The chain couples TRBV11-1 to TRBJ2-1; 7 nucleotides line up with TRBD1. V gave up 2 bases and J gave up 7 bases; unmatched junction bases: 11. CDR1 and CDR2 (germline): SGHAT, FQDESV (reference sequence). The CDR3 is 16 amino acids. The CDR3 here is CASSLLVSGGINEQFF. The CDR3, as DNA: TGTGCCAGCAGCTTATTGGTTTCAGGGGGAATTAATGAGCAGTTCTTC.

The CDR3 region has the DNA TGTGCCACTACCCCGCGGGCCTCCTACGAGCAGTACTTC. Protein: CATTPRASYEQYF. The V call is TRBV15, the J call TRBJ2-7, with D perhaps TRBD2 (5 bases). Deletions cut 9 bases from V and 0 bases from J, with 12 bases between. Germline CDR1 and CDR2: LNHNV and YYDKDF (reference sequence). The CDR3 extends over 13 amino acids.

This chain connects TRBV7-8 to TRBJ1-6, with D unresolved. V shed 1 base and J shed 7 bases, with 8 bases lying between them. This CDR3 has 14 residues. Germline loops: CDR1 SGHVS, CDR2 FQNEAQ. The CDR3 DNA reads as TGTGCCAGCAGCTTAGAAGGTTACAATTCACCCCTCCACTTT. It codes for CASSLEGYNSPLHF. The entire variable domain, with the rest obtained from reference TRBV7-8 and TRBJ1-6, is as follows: GAGVSQSPRYKVAKRGQDVALRCDPISGHVSLFWYQQALGQGPEFLTYFQNEAQLDKSGLPSDRFFAERPEGSVSTLKIQRTQQEDSAVYLCASSLEGYNSPLHFGNGTRLTVT.

This CDR3 is CASSRNPKGENSPLHF. CDR3 DNA: TGTGCCAGCAGCCGAAATCCAAAGGGAGAGAATTCACCCCTCCACTTT. The gene calls are TRBV7-3 and TRBJ1-6, with unresolved D. CDR3 size: 16 residues. V was cut by 5 bases and J by 7 bases, with 18 bases left in between. Per the germline V gene, CDR1 is SGHTA and CDR2 is FQGTGA.

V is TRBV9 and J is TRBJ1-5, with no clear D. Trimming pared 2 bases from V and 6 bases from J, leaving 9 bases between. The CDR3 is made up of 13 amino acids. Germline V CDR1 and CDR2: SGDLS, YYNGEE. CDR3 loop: CASSVTGVQPQHF. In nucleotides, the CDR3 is TGTGCCAGCAGCGTTACCGGGGTTCAGCCCCAGCATTTT.

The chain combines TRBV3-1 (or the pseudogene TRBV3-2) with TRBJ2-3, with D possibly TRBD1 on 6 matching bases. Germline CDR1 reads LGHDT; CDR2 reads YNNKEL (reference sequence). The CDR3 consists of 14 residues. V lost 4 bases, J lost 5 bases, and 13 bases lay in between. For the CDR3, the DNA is TGTGCCAGCAGCCCTTTGGGGGCCCAAGATACGCAGTATTTT. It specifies CASSPLGAQDTQYF.

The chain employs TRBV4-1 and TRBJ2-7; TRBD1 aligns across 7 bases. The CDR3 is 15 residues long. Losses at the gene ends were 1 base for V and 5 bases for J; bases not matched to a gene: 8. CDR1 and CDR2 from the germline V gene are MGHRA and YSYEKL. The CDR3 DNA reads TGCGCCAGCAGCCAAGCCAACAGGGGCATCGACGAGCAGTACTTC. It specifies CASSQANRGIDEQYF.

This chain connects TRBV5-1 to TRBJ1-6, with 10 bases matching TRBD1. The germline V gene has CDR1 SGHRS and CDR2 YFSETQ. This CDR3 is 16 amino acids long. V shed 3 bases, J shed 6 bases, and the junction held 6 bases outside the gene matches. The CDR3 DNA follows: TGCGCCAGCAGCTGGGGACAGGGGCGGGGTAATTCACCCCTCCACTTT. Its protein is CASSWGQGRGNSPLHF.

The CDR3 reads CASSVSSGGYQETQYF. The CDR3 DNA follows: TGTGCCAGCAGCGTCTCTAGCGGGGGGTACCAAGAGACCCAGTACTTC. The chain combines TRBV9 with TRBJ2-5; 11 nucleotides line up with TRBD2. Per the germline V gene, CDR1 is SGDLS and CDR2 is YYNGEE. Trimming took 2 bases from V and 0 from J; bases not matched to a gene: 3. The CDR3 is 16 amino acids.

Here the CDR3 DNA reads TGTGCCAGCAGAGGGACTAGGAGCAACTACGAGCAGTACTTC. Residues: CASRGTRSNYEQYF. The chain links TRBV28 to TRBJ2-7, with TRBD2 matching 8 bases. Per germline, CDR1 MDHEN and CDR2 SYDVKM. CDR3 length: 14 residues. V was pared by 6 bases and J by 3 bases, with 7 bases of the junction left unmatched.

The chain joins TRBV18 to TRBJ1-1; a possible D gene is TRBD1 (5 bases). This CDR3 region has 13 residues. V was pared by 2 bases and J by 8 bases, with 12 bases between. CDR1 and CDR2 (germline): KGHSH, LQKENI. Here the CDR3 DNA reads TGTGCCAGCTCACCAGGGTTTAACAGGGAAGCTTTCTTT. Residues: CASSPGFNREAFF.

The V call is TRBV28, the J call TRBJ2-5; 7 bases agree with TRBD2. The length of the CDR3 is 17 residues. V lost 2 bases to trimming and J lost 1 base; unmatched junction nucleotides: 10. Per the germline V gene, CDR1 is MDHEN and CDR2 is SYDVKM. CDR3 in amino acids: CASSLVVWSGAQETQYF. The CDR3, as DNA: TGTGCCAGCAGTTTAGTCGTGTGGAGCGGGGCCCAAGAGACCCAGTACTTC.

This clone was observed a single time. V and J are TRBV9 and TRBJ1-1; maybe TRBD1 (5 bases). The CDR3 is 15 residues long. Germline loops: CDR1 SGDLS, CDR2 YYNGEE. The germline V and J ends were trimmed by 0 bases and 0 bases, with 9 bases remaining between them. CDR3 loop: CASSVVRGLNTEAFF. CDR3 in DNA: TGTGCCAGCAGCGTAGTTCGGGGACTGAACACTGAAGCTTTCTTT. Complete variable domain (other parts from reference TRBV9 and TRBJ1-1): DSGVTQTPKHLITATGQRVTLRCSPRSGDLSVYWYQQSLDQGLQFLIQYYNGEERAKGNILERFSAQQFPDLHSELNLSSLELGDSALYFCASSVVRGLNTEAFFGQGTRLTVV.

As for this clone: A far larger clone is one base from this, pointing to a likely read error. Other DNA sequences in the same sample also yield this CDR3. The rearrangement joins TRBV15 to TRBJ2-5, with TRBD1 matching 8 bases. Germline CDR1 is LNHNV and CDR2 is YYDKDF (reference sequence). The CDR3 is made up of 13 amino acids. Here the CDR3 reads CPTSTTGGETQYF. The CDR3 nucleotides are TGTCCCACCAGCACCACAGGGGGAGAGACCCAGTACTTC.

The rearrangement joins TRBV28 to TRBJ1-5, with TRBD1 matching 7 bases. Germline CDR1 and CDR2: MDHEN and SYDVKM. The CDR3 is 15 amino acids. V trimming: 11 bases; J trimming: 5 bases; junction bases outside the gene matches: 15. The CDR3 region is CAAGGGAGNDQPQHF. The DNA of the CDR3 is TGTGCCGCAGGGGGGGGCGCCGGGAACGATCAGCCCCAGCATTTT.

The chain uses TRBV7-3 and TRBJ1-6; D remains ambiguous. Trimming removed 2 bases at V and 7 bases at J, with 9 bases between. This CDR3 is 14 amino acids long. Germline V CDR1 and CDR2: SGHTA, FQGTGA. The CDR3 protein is CASSLFSENSPLHF. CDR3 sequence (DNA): TGTGCCAGCAGCTTATTTTCCGAGAATTCACCCCTCCACTTT. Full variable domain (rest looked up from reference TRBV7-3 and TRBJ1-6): GAGVSQTPSNKVTEKGKYVELRCDPISGHTALYWYRQSLGQGPEFLIYFQGTGAADDSGLPNDRFFAVRPEGSVSTLKIQRTERGDSAVYLCASSLFSENSPLHFGNGTRLTVT.

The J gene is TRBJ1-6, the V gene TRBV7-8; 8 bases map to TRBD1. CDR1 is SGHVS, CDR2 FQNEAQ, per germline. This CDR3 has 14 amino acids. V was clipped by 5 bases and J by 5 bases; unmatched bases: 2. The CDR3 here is CASSNRGNNSPLHF. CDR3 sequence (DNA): TGTGCCAGCAGCAACAGGGGGAATAATTCACCCCTCCACTTT.

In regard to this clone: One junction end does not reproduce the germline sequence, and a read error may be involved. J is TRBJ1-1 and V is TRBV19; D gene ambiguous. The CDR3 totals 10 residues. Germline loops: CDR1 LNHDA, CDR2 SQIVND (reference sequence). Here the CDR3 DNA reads TGTGCCAGTGGGAACCCTGAAGCTTTCTTT. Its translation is CASGNPEAFF.

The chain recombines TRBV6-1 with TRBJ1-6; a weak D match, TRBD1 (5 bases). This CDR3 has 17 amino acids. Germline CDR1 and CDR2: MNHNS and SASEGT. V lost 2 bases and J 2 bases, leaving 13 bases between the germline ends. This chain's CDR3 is CASSEPVGGPYNSPLHF. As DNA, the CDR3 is TGTGCCAGCAGTGAACCTGTGGGGGGTCCCTATAATTCACCCCTCCACTTT.

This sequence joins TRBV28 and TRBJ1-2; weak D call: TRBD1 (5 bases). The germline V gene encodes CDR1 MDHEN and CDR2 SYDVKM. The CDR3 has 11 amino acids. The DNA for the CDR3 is TGTATGACGGGGGGGAACTATGGCTACACCTTC. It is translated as CMTGGNYGYTF.

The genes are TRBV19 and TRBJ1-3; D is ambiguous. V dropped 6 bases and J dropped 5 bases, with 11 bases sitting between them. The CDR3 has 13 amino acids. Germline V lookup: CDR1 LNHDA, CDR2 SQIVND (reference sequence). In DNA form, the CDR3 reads TGTGCCAGTAGCAGACGGGAGCGAAACACCATATATTTT. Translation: CASSRRERNTIYF.

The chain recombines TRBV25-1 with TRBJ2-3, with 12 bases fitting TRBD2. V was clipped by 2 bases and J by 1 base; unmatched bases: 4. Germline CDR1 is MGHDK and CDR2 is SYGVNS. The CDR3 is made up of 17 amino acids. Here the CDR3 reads CASSELAGGPGTDTQYF. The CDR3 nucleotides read TGTGCCAGCAGTGAACTAGCGGGGGGGCCTGGCACAGATACGCAGTATTTT. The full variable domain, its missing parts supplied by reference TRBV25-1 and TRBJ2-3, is EADIYQTPRYLVIGTGKKITLECSQTMGHDKMYWYQQDPGMELHLIHYSYGVNSTEKGDLSSESTVSRIRTEHFPLTLESARPSHTSQYLCASSELAGGPGTDTQYFGPGTRLTVL.

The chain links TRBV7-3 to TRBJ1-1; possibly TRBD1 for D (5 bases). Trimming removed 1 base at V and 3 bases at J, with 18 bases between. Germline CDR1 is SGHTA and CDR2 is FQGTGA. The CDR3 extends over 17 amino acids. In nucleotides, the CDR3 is TGTGCCAGCAGCTTAAGGGCACCTGGGACCGGGGACACTGAAGCTTTCTTT. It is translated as CASSLRAPGTGDTEAFF.